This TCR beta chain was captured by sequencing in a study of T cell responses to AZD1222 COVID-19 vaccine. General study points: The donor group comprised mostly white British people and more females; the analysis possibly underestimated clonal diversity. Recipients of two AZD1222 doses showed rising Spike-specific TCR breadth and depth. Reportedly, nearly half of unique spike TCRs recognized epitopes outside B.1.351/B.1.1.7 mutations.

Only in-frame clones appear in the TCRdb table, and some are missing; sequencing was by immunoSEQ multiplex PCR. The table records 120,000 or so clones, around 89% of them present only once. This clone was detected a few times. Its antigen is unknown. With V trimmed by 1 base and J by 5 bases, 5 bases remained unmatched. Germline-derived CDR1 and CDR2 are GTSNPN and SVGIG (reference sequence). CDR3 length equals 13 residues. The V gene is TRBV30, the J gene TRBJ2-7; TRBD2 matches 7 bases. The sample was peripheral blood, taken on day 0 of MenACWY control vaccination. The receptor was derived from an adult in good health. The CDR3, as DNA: TGTGCCTGGAGTGCGACTAGCTACCACGAGCAGTACTTC. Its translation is CAWSATSYHEQYF.